Only a few counts were recorded for the clone carrying this T cell receptor beta chain. The antigen is not known. Carried by the TCR beta cDNA libraries were unique molecular identifiers. In TCRdb, the PCR reads were re-called with MiXCR into one record per CDR3 protein. Counted here are hundreds of thousands of distinct CDR3 sequences, about 27% occurring once; the ten biggest clones make up 0.56%. This specimen belongs to a study of post-analysis software for immune sequencing data. Study information: Recorded disease courses covered relapsing-remitting, secondary progressive and progressive-relapsing multiple sclerosis. Some patients had no subtype annotation.

This CDR3 contains 13 residues. V shed 0 bases and J shed 1 base, with 3 bases lying between them. Germline values: CDR1 MNHEY, CDR2 SVGAGI. Findings of the study overall: Patients carried 5 or 6 TRBV segments more frequently than controls did, and TRBV5-6, TRBV5-1 and TRBV20-1 were among them.

The source material was blood. The rearrangement links TRBV6-5 to TRBJ1-1, with unresolved D. The source of this sequence is a girl under 18 with multiple sclerosis. The CDR3 loop is CASSYSWNTEAFF. Here the CDR3 DNA reads TGTGCCAGCAGTTACTCCTGGAACACTGAAGCTTTCTTT.